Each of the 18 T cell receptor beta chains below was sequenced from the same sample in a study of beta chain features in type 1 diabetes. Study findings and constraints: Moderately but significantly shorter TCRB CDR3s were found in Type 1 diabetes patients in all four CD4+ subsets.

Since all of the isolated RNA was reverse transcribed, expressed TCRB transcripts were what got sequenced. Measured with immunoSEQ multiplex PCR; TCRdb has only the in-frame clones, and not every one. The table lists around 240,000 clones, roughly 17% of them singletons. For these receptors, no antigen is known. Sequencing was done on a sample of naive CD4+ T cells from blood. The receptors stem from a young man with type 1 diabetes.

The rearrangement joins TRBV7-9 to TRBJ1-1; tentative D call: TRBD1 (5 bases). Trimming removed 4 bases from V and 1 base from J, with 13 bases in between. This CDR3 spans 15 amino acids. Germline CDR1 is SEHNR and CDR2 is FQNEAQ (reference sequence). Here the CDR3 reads CASSSAERGNTEAFF. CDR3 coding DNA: TGTGCCAGCAGCTCTGCAGAAAGGGGGAACACTGAAGCTTTCTTT.

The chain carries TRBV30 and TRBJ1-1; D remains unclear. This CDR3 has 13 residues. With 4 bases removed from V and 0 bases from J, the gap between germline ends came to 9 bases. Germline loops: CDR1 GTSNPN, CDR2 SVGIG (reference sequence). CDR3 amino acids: CAWTRTLNTEAFF. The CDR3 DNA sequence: TGTGCCTGGACCAGGACTCTGAACACTGAAGCTTTCTTT.

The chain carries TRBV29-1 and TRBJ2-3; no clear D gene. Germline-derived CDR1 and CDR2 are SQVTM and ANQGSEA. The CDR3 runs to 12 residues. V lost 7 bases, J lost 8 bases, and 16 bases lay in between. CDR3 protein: CSEGSSGPTQYF. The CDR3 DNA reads TGCAGCGAAGGAAGCTCCGGCCCTACGCAGTATTTT.

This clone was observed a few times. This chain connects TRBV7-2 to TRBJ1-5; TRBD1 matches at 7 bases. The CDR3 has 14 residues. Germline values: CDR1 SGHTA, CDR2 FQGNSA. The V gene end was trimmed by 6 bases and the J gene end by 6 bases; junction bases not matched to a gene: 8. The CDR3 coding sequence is TGTGCCAGCAGGCCCAACAGGGGATTTCAGCCCCAGCATTTT. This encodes CASRPNRGFQPQHF.

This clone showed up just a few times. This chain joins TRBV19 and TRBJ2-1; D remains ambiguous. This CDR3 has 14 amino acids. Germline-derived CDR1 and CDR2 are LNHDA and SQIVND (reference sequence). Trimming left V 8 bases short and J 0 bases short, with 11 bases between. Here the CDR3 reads CASSDGSSYNEQFF. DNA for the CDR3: TGTGCCAGTTCCGACGGCAGCTCCTACAATGAGCAGTTCTTC. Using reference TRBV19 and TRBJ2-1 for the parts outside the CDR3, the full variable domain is DGGITQSPKYLFRKEGQNVTLSCEQNLNHDAMYWYRQDPGQGLRLIYYSQIVNDFQKGDIAEGYSVSREKKESFPLTVTSAQKNPTAFYLCASSDGSSYNEQFFGPGTRLTVL.

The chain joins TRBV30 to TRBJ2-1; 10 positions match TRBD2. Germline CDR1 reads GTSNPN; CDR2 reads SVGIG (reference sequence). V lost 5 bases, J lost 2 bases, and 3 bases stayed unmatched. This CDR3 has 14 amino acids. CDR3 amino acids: CAWQAGGPYNEQFF. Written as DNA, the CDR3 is TGTGCCTGGCAAGCGGGAGGGCCCTACAATGAGCAGTTCTTC.

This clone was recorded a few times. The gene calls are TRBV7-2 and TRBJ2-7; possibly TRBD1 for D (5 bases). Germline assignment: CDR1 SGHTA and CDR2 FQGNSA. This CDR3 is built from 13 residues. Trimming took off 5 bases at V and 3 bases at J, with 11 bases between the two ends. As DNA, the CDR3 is TGTGCCAGCAGCGCCGGACACTTCTACGAGCAGTACTTC. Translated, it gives CASSAGHFYEQYF.

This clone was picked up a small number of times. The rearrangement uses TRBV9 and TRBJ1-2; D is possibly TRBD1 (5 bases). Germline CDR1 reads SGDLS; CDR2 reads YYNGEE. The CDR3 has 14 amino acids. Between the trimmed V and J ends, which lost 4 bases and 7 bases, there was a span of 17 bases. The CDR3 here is CASSLVGQPGGYTF. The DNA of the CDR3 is TGTGCCAGCAGCCTCGTGGGGCAGCCTGGTGGCTACACCTTC.

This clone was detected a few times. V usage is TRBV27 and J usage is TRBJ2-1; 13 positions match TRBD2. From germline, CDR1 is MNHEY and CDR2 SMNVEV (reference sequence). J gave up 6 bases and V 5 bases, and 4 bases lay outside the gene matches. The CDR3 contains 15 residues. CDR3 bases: TGTGCCAGCAGTCCAGGGACTAGCGGGATCAATGAGCAGTTCTTC. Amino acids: CASSPGTSGINEQFF.

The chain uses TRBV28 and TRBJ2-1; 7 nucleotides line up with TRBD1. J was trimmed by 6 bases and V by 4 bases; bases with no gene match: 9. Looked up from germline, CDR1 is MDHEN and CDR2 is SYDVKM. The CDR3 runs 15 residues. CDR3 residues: CASSSRTQGVNEQFF. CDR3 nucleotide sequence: TGTGCCAGCAGTTCCAGGACTCAGGGGGTCAATGAGCAGTTCTTC. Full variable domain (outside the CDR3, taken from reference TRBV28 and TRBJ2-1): DVKVTQSSRYLVKRTGEKVFLECVQDMDHENMFWYRQDPGLGLRLIYFSYDVKMKEKGDIPEGYSVSREKKERFSLILESASTNQTSMYLCASSSRTQGVNEQFFGPGTRLTVL.

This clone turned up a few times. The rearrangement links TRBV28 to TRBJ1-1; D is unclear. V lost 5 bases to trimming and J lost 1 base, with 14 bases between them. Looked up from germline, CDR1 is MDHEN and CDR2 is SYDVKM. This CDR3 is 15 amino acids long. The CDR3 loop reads CASSPGSAGNTEAFF. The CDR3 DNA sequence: TGTGCCAGCAGTCCAGGTAGTGCAGGGAACACTGAAGCTTTCTTT.

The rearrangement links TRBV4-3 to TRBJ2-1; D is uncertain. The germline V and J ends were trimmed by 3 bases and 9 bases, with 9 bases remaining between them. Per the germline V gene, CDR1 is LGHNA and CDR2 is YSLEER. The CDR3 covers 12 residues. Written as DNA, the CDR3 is TGCGCCAGCAGCCATATAGGAAGTGAGCAGTTCTTC. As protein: CASSHIGSEQFF.

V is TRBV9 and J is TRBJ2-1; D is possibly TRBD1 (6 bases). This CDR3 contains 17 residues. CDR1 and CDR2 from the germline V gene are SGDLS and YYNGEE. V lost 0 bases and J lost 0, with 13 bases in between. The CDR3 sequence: CASSVATGQPSYNEQFF. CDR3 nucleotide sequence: TGTGCCAGCAGCGTAGCCACGGGACAACCCTCCTACAATGAGCAGTTCTTC.

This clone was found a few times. The CDR3 reads CASSFPGGEQYF. The CDR3 DNA reads as TGTGCCAGCAGCTTCCCAGGCGGCGAGCAGTACTTC. The rearrangement joins TRBV7-9 to TRBJ2-7; D gene unclear. CDR1 and CDR2 from the germline V gene are SEHNR and FQNEAQ (reference sequence). The ends were cut back, 3 bases at V and 6 bases at J, with 9 bases in the middle. The CDR3 has 12 amino acids.

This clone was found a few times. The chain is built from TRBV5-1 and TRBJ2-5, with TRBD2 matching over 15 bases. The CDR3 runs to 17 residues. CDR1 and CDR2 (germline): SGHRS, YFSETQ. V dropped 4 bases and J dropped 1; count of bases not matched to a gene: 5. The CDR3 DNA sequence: TGCGCCAGCAGCAGCGGACTAGCGGGAGGGCGCCAAGAGACCCAGTACTTC. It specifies CASSSGLAGGRQETQYF.

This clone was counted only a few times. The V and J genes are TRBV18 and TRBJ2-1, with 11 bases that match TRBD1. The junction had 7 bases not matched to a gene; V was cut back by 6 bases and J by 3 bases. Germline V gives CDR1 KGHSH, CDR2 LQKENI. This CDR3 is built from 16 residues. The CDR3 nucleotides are TGTGCCAGCTCCCGGACAGGGGGCTATGACTACAATGAGCAGTTCTTC. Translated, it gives CASSRTGGYDYNEQFF. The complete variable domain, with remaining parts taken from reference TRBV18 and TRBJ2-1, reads NAGVMQNPRHLVRRRGQEARLRCSPMKGHSHVYWYRQLPEEGLKFMVYLQKENIIDESGMPKERFSAEFPKEGPSILRIQQVVRGDSAAYFCASSRTGGYDYNEQFFGPGTRLTVL.

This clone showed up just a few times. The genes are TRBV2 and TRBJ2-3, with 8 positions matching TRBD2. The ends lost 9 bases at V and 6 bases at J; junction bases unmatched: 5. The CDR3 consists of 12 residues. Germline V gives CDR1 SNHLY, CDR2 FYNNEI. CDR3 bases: TGTGCCAGTAGGCGGGAGGAGGATACGCAGTATTTT. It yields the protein CASRREEDTQYF.

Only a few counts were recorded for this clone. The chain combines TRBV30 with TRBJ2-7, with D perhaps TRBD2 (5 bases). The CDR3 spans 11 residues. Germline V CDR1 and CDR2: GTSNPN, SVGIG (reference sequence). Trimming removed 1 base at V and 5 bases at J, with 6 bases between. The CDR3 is CAWSGGNEQYF. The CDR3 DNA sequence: TGTGCCTGGAGTGGAGGGAACGAGCAGTACTTC.